The clone carrying this T cell receptor (beta chain) appeared a single time. The antigen is undetermined. The junction departs from the called germline gene at one end, perhaps through a read error. There are 16 residues in the CDR3. The germline gives CDR1 SGHAT, CDR2 FQNNGV. The sample comes from a study of tumor-infiltrating lymphocytes in primary liver carcinoma. Study context: Roughly 3.65 to 8 million productive TCRbeta reads were obtained per sample, with similar numbers across tissue types. Overall study results and limits: Less overlap was seen in tumor-adjacent and tumor-blood pairs than in tumor region pairs.

Blood RNA originated from unsorted whole blood, with germline DNA additionally extracted. Before the operation took place, about 3.9 milliliters of peripheral blood were collected. TCR beta cDNA was reverse-transcribed from about 550 ng of total RNA. The reaction used a constant-region primer and ProtoScript II reverse transcriptase. Libraries for TCR beta were built through three nested multiplex PCR rounds, which together made up a slightly modified ARM-PCR procedure. The first two PCR rounds used TRBV1-TRBV30 forward primers with a C-beta reverse primer, about 10 cycles each. In TCRdb, the multiplex PCR reads were re-called with MiXCR into one record per CDR3 protein. Among 330,000 or so distinct CDR3 sequences listed, 65% were seen once.

The V call is TRBV11-2, the J call TRBJ1-1; 8 nucleotides agree with TRBD1. The TCR sequence derives from a man aged 35-49 years with primary liver carcinoma and hepatitis B virus infection. Sequencing used peripheral blood. The CDR3 bases are TGTACCAGCCGCTTAGCCTACAGGGGGACGGGAACTGAAGTTTTCTTT. Translated: CTSRLAYRGTGTEVFF.